The 18 T cell receptor beta chains below were found in one sample sequenced in a study of T-cell reconstitution after alpha-beta-depleted transplantation in children. A library of TCRbeta sequences, prepared with unique molecular identifiers, was generated. One entry per CDR3 protein, called by TCRdb with MiXCR from the PCR reads. The repertoire holds approximately 240,000 distinct CDR3 sequences, approximately 11% seen once, with about 30% in the top ten. The sample consisted of PBMCs, taken before TCRalphabeta/CD19-depleted stem cell transplant. The receptor set was obtained from a child younger than two with acute myeloid leukemia, due to receive a stem cell transplant.

This clonotype was seen many times. V usage is TRBV7-9 and J usage is TRBJ2-2; the match to TRBD2 covers 8 bases. The CDR3 extends over 17 amino acids. The V gene's germline CDR1 is SEHNR and CDR2 FQNEAQ (reference sequence). After removal of 3 bases from V and 6 bases from J, the junction contained 12 bases not matched to a gene. The CDR3 here is CASSLGLDTITAGELFF. The CDR3 coding sequence is TGTGCCAGCAGCTTGGGACTAGATACAATAACGGCCGGGGAGCTGTTTTTT.

In its sample, this clonotype was seen many times. The chain joins TRBV18 to TRBJ2-7; 7 bases agree with TRBD1. Trimming removed 6 bases from V and 0 bases from J; junction bases left unmatched: 5. The CDR3 extends over 14 amino acids. Germline assignment: CDR1 KGHSH and CDR2 LQKENI. The CDR3 reads CASSPRDSSYEQYF. CDR3 DNA sequence: TGTGCCAGCTCCCCCCGGGACAGCTCCTACGAGCAGTACTTC.

There are many counts of this clonotype. The chain links TRBV20-1 to TRBJ2-5; 8 nucleotides agree with TRBD2. The CDR3 is made up of 15 amino acids. CDR1 and CDR2 from the germline V gene are DFQATT and SNEGSKA (reference sequence). J lost 1 base, V lost 1 base, and 5 bases had no gene match. This chain's CDR3 is CSARVAGGIQETQYF. The CDR3 DNA follows: TGCAGTGCTAGAGTGGCGGGAGGCATCCAAGAGACCCAGTACTTC.

This clonotype has ten or more counts. This sequence joins TRBV20-1 and TRBJ2-5; perhaps TRBD2 as D (6 bases). From germline, CDR1 is DFQATT and CDR2 SNEGSKA (reference sequence). Trimming took off 4 bases at V and 4 bases at J, with 10 bases between the two ends. The CDR3 extends over 12 amino acids. The DNA of the CDR3 is TGCAGTGCTAAAGCGGGCCCAGAGACCCAGTACTTC. It specifies CSAKAGPETQYF.

This clonotype has a count of ten or more. V usage is TRBV12-3 or TRBV12-4 and J usage is TRBJ1-2; no reliable D call. V was trimmed by 4 bases and J by 7 bases, leaving 7 bases between them. There are 11 residues in the CDR3. CDR3 in DNA: TGTGCCAGCAGTTATGAGGGTGGCTACACCTTC. The encoded protein is CASSYEGGYTF.

Many counts were recorded for this clonotype. The chain recombines TRBV7-2 with TRBJ1-1; unclear D gene. Germline CDR1 and CDR2: SGHTA and FQGNSA. This CDR3 is built from 13 residues. The V and J ends lost 1 base and 5 bases respectively, with 8 bases between them. CDR3 amino acids: CASSLGILTEAFF. In DNA, the CDR3 is TGTGCCAGCAGCTTAGGGATTTTAACTGAAGCTTTCTTT.

This clonotype occurred many times. The CDR3 protein is CASSPGQGDLYEQYF. The DNA of the CDR3 is TGTGCCAGCAGCCCTGGACAGGGGGACCTCTACGAGCAGTACTTC. The chain employs TRBV7-9 and TRBJ2-7; 10 bases agree with TRBD1. The trim removed 5 bases at V and 3 bases at J, leaving 7 bases unmatched. The CDR3 has 15 amino acids. The germline CDR1 and CDR2 sequences are SEHNR and FQNEAQ (reference sequence). The full variable domain, completed using reference TRBV7-9 and TRBJ2-7, is DTGVSQNPRHKITKRGQNVTFRCDPISEHNRLYWYRQTLGQGPEFLTYFQNEAQLEKSRLLSDRFSAERPKGSFSTLEIQRTEQGDSAMYLCASSPGQGDLYEQYFGPGTRLTVT.

The chain couples TRBV9 to TRBJ2-7, with a possible D match to TRBD1 (5 bases). Germline V CDR1 and CDR2: SGDLS, YYNGEE. CDR3 length equals 15 residues. V lost 0 bases and J lost 2, with 12 bases in between. The CDR3 is CASSVVAGPAYEQYF. The CDR3 nucleotides are TGTGCCAGCAGCGTAGTTGCAGGGCCCGCCTACGAGCAGTACTTC.

The sample holds many counts of this clonotype. This chain links TRBV6-1 with TRBJ1-2, with D unresolved. The V end was cut by 5 bases, the J end by 7 bases, with 14 bases between. The CDR3 loop spans 13 amino acids. The germline CDR1 and CDR2 sequences are MNHNS and SASEGT. The CDR3 nucleotides are TGTGCCAGCAGTCCCGACATTAAGGCTGGCTACACCTTC. Its translation is CASSPDIKAGYTF.

This clonotype showed up many times. The rearrangement links TRBV28 to TRBJ1-2; possibly TRBD1 for D (6 bases). CDR3 length: 13 amino acids. Germline V CDR1 and CDR2: MDHEN, SYDVKM. Trimming took off 6 bases at V and 2 bases at J, with 10 bases between the two ends. The CDR3 DNA follows: TGTGCCAGCAGCTTAGGACAGAACTATGGCTACACCTTC. This codes for CASSLGQNYGYTF.

This clonotype was seen repeatedly, ten times or more. The chain is built from TRBV5-1 and TRBJ1-1; D is ambiguous. The germline CDR1 and CDR2 sequences are SGHRS and YFSETQ. The ends were cut back, 6 bases at V and 3 bases at J, with 6 bases in the middle. The CDR3 is made up of 11 amino acids. The DNA for the CDR3 is TGCGCCAGCACCCTTGACACTGAAGCTTTCTTT. Translated: CASTLDTEAFF.

The table lists this clonotype with a count of one. This rearrangement joins TRBV20-1 to TRBJ1-6; 10 bases align to TRBD1. V dropped 6 bases and J dropped 2; count of bases not matched to a gene: 1. Per germline, CDR1 DFQATT and CDR2 SNEGSKA (reference sequence). The CDR3 length is 14 residues. In DNA, the CDR3 is TGCAGTGCCGGACAGGGGGCCTATAATTCACCCCTCCACTTT. Its translation: CSAGQGAYNSPLHF.

This clonotype was detected ten times or more. The gene calls are TRBV5-1 and TRBJ1-2; the match to TRBD1 covers 9 bases. The CDR3 totals 15 residues. Germline CDR1 reads SGHRS; CDR2 reads YFSETQ. V gave up 2 bases and J gave up 8 bases; unmatched junction bases: 10. The CDR3, as DNA: TGCGCCAGCAGCTTTTCACAGGGGGCCGTAGGAGGCTACACCTTC. This translates into CASSFSQGAVGGYTF.

In its sample, this clonotype was seen many times. V and J are TRBV10-3 and TRBJ2-2, with D perhaps being TRBD1 or TRBD2 (6 bases each). The CDR3 has 14 residues. Trimming shortened V by 2 bases and J by 8 bases, and 12 bases separated the two germline ends. The germline gives CDR1 ENHRY, CDR2 SYGVKD. CDR3 protein: CAISENRDSGELFF. The CDR3 DNA follows: TGTGCCATCAGTGAGAACAGGGACTCGGGGGAGCTGTTTTTT.

V and J are TRBV23-1 and TRBJ2-2, with 7 bases lining up with TRBD1. TRBV23-1 is classed as an ORF, of uncertain function. This CDR3 spans 16 amino acids. The V and J ends lost 1 base and 1 base, in that order; junction bases with no gene match: 3. The CDR3 loop reads CASSQWGTENTGELFF. In nucleotides, the CDR3 is TGCGCCAGCAGTCAATGGGGGACAGAGAACACCGGGGAGCTGTTTTTT.

This clonotype was counted many times. The chain couples TRBV11-3 to TRBJ2-1; tentative D call: TRBD2 (5 bases). Between the trimmed V and J ends, which lost 7 bases and 3 bases, there was a span of 10 bases. There are 13 residues in the CDR3. From germline, CDR1 is SGHNT and CDR2 YENEEA. CDR3 nucleotides: TGTGCCAGCAACGGAGGATACTACAATGAGCAGTTCTTC. It specifies CASNGGYYNEQFF. Supplemented by reference TRBV11-3 and TRBJ2-1, the full variable domain reads EAGVVQSPRYKIIEKKQPVAFWCNPISGHNTLYWYLQNLGQGPELLIRYENEEAVDDSQLPKDRFSAERLKGVDSTLKIQPAELGDSAVYLCASNGGYYNEQFFGPGTRLTVL.

This clonotype was counted many times. The V call is TRBV12-3 or TRBV12-4, the J call TRBJ2-1; 12 nucleotides line up with TRBD2. The CDR3 has 14 amino acids. The V gene end was trimmed by 7 bases and the J gene end by 9 bases; junction bases not matched to a gene: 7. The DNA for the CDR3 is TGTGCCAGCACAGCTAGCGGGGGGGCCGGTGAGCAGTTCTTC. It yields the protein CASTASGGAGEQFF.

The chain couples TRBV4-1 to TRBJ2-7, with TRBD2 identical over 7 bases. The V gene's germline CDR1 is MGHRA and CDR2 YSYEKL. This CDR3 spans 17 amino acids. Trimming removed 4 bases from V and 0 bases from J; junction bases left unmatched: 12. This chain's CDR3 is CASSLLPQLASSYEQYF. As DNA, the CDR3 is TGCGCCAGCAGCCTCCTGCCTCAACTAGCGAGCTCCTACGAGCAGTACTTC.